The present T cell receptor (beta chain) was sequenced within a study of T cells in localized non-small cell lung cancer (dated by TCRdb to about 2020). With regard to the full study: T cell repertoires of 200 to 250 early-stage NSCLC patients were analyzed, with tumors being compared against uninvolved tumor-adjacent lungs. All 240 or so NSCLC patients in the cohort were treatment-naive and had localized lung tumors that were resected. The mean age of the NSCLC patients was less than 70 years, with approximately 130 men and 110 or so women. The paper's findings and limits, for the study overall: Because the study design was exploratory, TCR variables were selected using unadjusted p-values without false-discovery rate correction. A median of 57 of the top 100 tumor clones were detected in paired uninvolved adjacent lung, and around 30 of these tumor clones were also found among the top 100 clones of the paired uninvolved adjacent lung. The highest T cell clonality was observed in uninvolved tumor-adjacent lung, where clonality exceeded that of tumor, suggesting that antigenic responses were more focused in uninvolved tumor-adjacent lung. Because multi-region tumor sequencing was not performed, intratumor heterogeneity could not be ruled out. Longer overall survival was associated with higher T cell density in blood, whereas shorter survival was associated with higher clonality in adjacent lung.

The immunoSEQ Assay was used to sequence TCR beta CDR3 regions from DNA. From the authors' description of their analysis: T cell density was computed as TCR beta template counts normalized to usable DNA estimated by amplifying housekeeping genes. Using the preseqR package, richness was estimated by extrapolating to 120,000 templates for tissue samples and 400,000 templates for PBMC samples. Clonality was defined as one minus Pielou's evenness. Tissue-enriched TCRs were identified through differential abundance testing performed on productive amino-acid clonotypes, with a minimum total count of 5 and an alpha of 0.1. The Jaccard Index and the Morisita Overlap Index were used to measure repertoire overlap between compartments. GLIPH grouped TCR beta CDR3s together with public tetramer-defined viral CDR3s, and a viral motif had to include at least three viral sequences and show V-gene enrichment. In TCRdb, the immuneACCESS table is reduced to in-frame sequences with V and J assigned. These tables do not hold every clone; where another copy was compared, an unresolved V gene accounts for under half, and the others remain unexplained. V and J calls and clone size come straight from that table; D and trimming were deduced from the DNA. The sample contains roughly 53,000 clones, approximately 88% of them found a single time. The ten largest clones represent approximately 17% of the sample.

Comments on this clone: Its recognized antigen is unknown. One base away there is no much larger clone; base qualities are not given.

At diagnosis, peripheral blood, uninvolved tumor-adjacent lung and tumor were collected and were preserved as a mix of fresh-frozen and FFPE material. Blood samples were analyzed as peripheral blood mononuclear cells for TCR repertoire profiling. Material: peripheral blood mononuclear cells, obtained before any cancer treatment. The source is a man aged 40-75 years with stage III lung adenocarcinoma.

DNA sequence: TGCGCCAGCAGTGATCAGCGGGAGGTCTACGAGCAGTACTTC. Translation gives CASSDQREVYEQYF. The chain is encoded by TRBV10-1 joined to TRBJ2-7, and TRBD2 matches 9 of the central bases. Relative to germline, V is missing 3 bases and J is missing 3 bases, with 3 bases of the junction outside any gene match. The CDR3 has 14 amino acids, counting the end cysteine and phenylalanine. Only the CDR3 part of the read is kept: 42 bases, read in frame from the first base. According to the germline V gene (reference sequence), CDR1 reads WNHNN and CDR2 reads SYGVQD.